Below, 8 T cell receptor beta chains from the same sample are listed, as sequenced in a study of blood T cell repertoires in COVID-19. Libraries were prepared by immunoSEQ multiplex PCR; TCRdb keeps only in-frame clonotypes and omits some of them. The repertoire includes roughly 240,000 clones, 85% of them detected once, and 5.1% sits in the top ten. The sample taken for sequencing was peripheral blood. These receptor sequences come from a man between 45 and 60 years old with COVID-19, enrolled during active disease.

The chain carries TRBV30 and TRBJ1-6; D might be TRBD1 (6 bases). This CDR3 contains 15 residues. Trimming removed 3 bases at V and 5 bases at J, with 14 bases between. Germline CDR1 reads GTSNPN; CDR2 reads SVGIG (reference sequence). In DNA form, the CDR3 reads TGTGCCTGGAGGCGATTGGGACAAAATAATTCACCCCTCCACTTT. Its translation is CAWRRLGQNNSPLHF. Based on the CDR3 plus reference TRBV30 and TRBJ1-6, the full variable domain is SQTIHQWPATLVQPVGSPLSLECTVEGTSNPNLYWYRQAAGRGLQLLFYSVGIGQISSEVPQNLSASRPQDRQFILSSKKLLLSDSGFYLCAWRRLGQNNSPLHFGNGTRLTVT.

The V call is TRBV5-1, the J call TRBJ2-5, with 8 nucleotides matching TRBD2. Germline CDR1 is SGHRS and CDR2 is YFSETQ. The trim removed 0 bases at V and 14 bases at J, leaving 12 bases unmatched. CDR3 length: 14 amino acids. CDR3 amino acids: CASSLGSGTPTSYF. In nucleotides, the CDR3 is TGCGCCAGCAGCTTGGGTAGCGGGACCCCCACCTCCTACTTC.

This clone was recorded only once. The chain is built from TRBV5-1 and TRBJ1-5, with 9 bases fitting TRBD1. The V gene's germline CDR1 is SGHRS and CDR2 YFSETQ. CDR3 length: 16 amino acids. Unmatched junction bases numbered 7, after V lost 0 bases and J lost 6 bases. The DNA for the CDR3 is TGCGCCAGCAGCTTGGAAGGGACAGGGCGGGGTCAGCCCCAGCATTTT. It encodes CASSLEGTGRGQPQHF.

The chain employs TRBV18 and TRBJ2-6; 7 positions match TRBD1. The J segment lost 1 base and the V segment lost 3 bases, leaving 3 bases of the junction unmatched. The CDR3 consists of 16 residues. CDR1 is KGHSH, CDR2 LQKENI, per germline. CDR3 nucleotide sequence: TGTGCCAGCTCACCCCAGACAGGGTCTGGGGCCAACGTCCTGACTTTC. Translation gives CASSPQTGSGANVLTF.

This chain joins TRBV15 and TRBJ1-4, with D possibly matching TRBD1 (6 bases). Looked up from germline, CDR1 is LNHNV and CDR2 is YYDKDF (reference sequence). This CDR3 has 16 amino acids. V shed 0 bases and J shed 5 bases, with 13 bases lying between them. The CDR3 DNA sequence: TGTGCCACCAGCAGAGATCGGGCAGGGGAAAATGAAAAACTGTTTTTT. Encoded protein: CATSRDRAGENEKLFF.

The chain's CDR3 is CASSNRGFGEAFF. CDR3 DNA: TGTGCCAGCTCCAATCGCGGGTTTGGTGAAGCTTTCTTT. The rearrangement uses TRBV18 and TRBJ1-1, with D uncertain. The CDR3 sequence is 13 residues long. CDR1 and CDR2 from the germline V gene are KGHSH and LQKENI. Trimming stripped 6 bases from V and 7 bases from J, with 15 bases between. Variable domain in full (rest from reference TRBV18 and TRBJ1-1): NAGVMQNPRHLVRRRGQEARLRCSPMKGHSHVYWYRQLPEEGLKFMVYLQKENIIDESGMPKERFSAEFPKEGPSILRIQQVVRGDSAAYFCASSNRGFGEAFFGQGTRLTVV.

V usage is TRBV4-2 and J usage is TRBJ2-1, with 8 bases fitting TRBD1. Trimming cost V 8 bases and J 7 bases; bases outside gene matches: 16. CDR3 size: 16 residues. From germline, CDR1 is LGHNA and CDR2 YNFKEQ. The CDR3 region has the DNA TGTGCCAGCCGGGAAGTTTACGGACAGGGATGGAATGAGCAGTTCTTC. It codes for CASREVYGQGWNEQFF.

The chain combines TRBV7-3 with TRBJ1-6; D call uncertain. This CDR3 contains 14 residues. V was clipped by 1 base and J by 10 bases, with 11 bases between them. Germline V lookup: CDR1 SGHTA, CDR2 FQGTGA. The CDR3 sequence: CASSLMAPKSPLHF. The CDR3 nucleotides read TGTGCCAGCAGCTTAATGGCTCCGAAGTCACCCCTCCACTTT.